The entry that follows covers one TCR beta chain sequence. The length of the CDR3 is 13 residues. The V end lost 6 bases, the J end lost 4 bases, and 13 bases lay between the germline ends. Per germline, CDR1 SGHDT and CDR2 YYEEEE. This specimen comes from a study of T-cell memory formation after mild COVID-19. MiXCR was run by TCRdb on the 5' RACE reads, yielding one entry per CDR3 protein. The table includes about 500,000 distinct CDR3 sequences, 20% detected once. The chain couples TRBV5-6 to TRBJ1-2; D remains unclear. The sequenced material came from PBMCs or a T cell subset sorted from them (not recorded which). This clonotype was obtained from an adult woman who had mild COVID-19 (a few samples of this study predate the infection). Cell type and time point are not known. The CDR3 nucleotides read TGTGCCAGCACCTCTCCCACCAGCTATGGCTACACCTTC. Its translation: CASTSPTSYGYTF.